Each of the 6 T cell receptor beta chains below was sequenced from the same sample in a study of shared clonotypes between healthy human individuals. Sequenced by immunoSEQ multiplex PCR; TCRdb stores in-frame clones only, minus some. The sample contains millions of clones, 90% to 95% of which appear only once. The material sequenced was naive CD4+ T cells sorted from blood. Stated subset: CD45RA+ positively selected. All receptors derive from a man between 18 and 29 years old in good health.

For the CDR3, the DNA is TGTGCCAGCAGCTTCTCAGCGAACACCGGGGAGCTGTTTTTT. Translated: CASSFSANTGELFF. The gene calls are TRBV11-3 and TRBJ2-2, with D unclear. Germline V gives CDR1 SGHNT, CDR2 YENEEA. Trimming removed 3 bases from V and 0 bases from J, with 5 bases in between. This CDR3 region has 14 residues.

V usage is TRBV15 and J usage is TRBJ2-7; D call uncertain. V was cut by 3 bases and J by 0 bases, with 12 bases left in between. CDR1 is LNHNV, CDR2 YYDKDF, per germline (reference sequence). This CDR3 is 15 amino acids long. The CDR3, as DNA: TGTGCCACCAGCAGGTCCCCAGACACCTCCTACGAGCAGTACTTC. It specifies CATSRSPDTSYEQYF.

The chain is built from TRBV7-9 and TRBJ2-5, with D possibly TRBD1 on 6 matching bases. The CDR3 runs 15 residues. V lost 5 bases and J lost 3, with 16 bases in between. Germline values: CDR1 SEHNR, CDR2 FQNEAQ (reference sequence). The CDR3 DNA is TGTGCCAGCAGCCGGACGTCAACAGGGAAAGAGACCCAGTACTTC. Translating it yields CASSRTSTGKETQYF.

The chain is built from TRBV13 and TRBJ2-7; no clear D gene. The CDR3 contains 15 residues. Germline CDR1 PRHDT, CDR2 FYEKMQ (reference sequence). Trimming took off 6 bases at V and 0 bases at J, with 15 bases between the two ends. The CDR3 is CASSLRAESSYEQYF. The CDR3 region has the DNA TGTGCCAGCAGTCTCCGGGCAGAAAGCTCCTACGAGCAGTACTTC.

In its sample, this clone was seen once. The rearrangement uses TRBV6-1 and TRBJ2-1, with 9 bases identical to TRBD1. Germline CDR1 is MNHNS and CDR2 is SASEGT. The CDR3 loop spans 16 amino acids. J gave up 8 bases and V 3 bases, and 11 bases lay outside the gene matches. In nucleotides, the CDR3 is TGTGCCAGCAGTGACGTCCCGGGACAGGGTAGGGATGAGCAGTTCTTC. Protein sequence: CASSDVPGQGRDEQFF.

The chain carries TRBV6-5 and TRBJ2-5; D gene uncertain. The CDR3 loop spans 13 amino acids. V was pared by 6 bases and J by 7 bases, with 15 bases between. Germline lookup yields CDR1 MNHEY and CDR2 SVGAGI. The CDR3 loop reads CASSRDTPATQYF. The CDR3 DNA reads TGTGCCAGCAGCCGAGACACCCCAGCGACCCAGTACTTC.